This T cell receptor beta chain derives from a study of blood T cell repertoires in COVID-19. Study information: Some COVID-19 samples were acute and others convalescent; all came from the United States, Italy and Spain.

Data came from immunoSEQ multiplex PCR; TCRdb stores just in-frame clones and leaves some out. The sample shows fewer than 650,000 clones, approximately 91% of them seen only once. The CDR3 has 16 residues. The V and J ends lost 5 bases and 0 bases, in that order; junction bases with no gene match: 8. Germline V gene sequence: CDR1 SNHLY, CDR2 FYNNEI. The chain has TRBV2 and TRBJ2-7; 9 bases align to TRBD1. The clonotype was recovered from a woman in her 50s with COVID-19, enrolled during active disease. The source material was peripheral blood. The CDR3 DNA sequence: TGTGCCAGCAGTCTTTCGACAGGGGGGAACTCCTACGAGCAGTACTTC. Residues: CASSLSTGGNSYEQYF.